Sequencing of this TCR beta chain was carried out in a study of molecular identifiers for immune sequencing clone quantification listed by TCRdb under 2018. Concerning the study at large: In a replicate experiment, RNA from about 21,000 or 97,000 naive CD8 T cells was split into five aliquots, four of which were sequenced. This methods study used CD8 T cells to benchmark TCR RNA copy counting and molecular-identifier clustering-based TCR repertoire sequencing (MIDCIRS). What the study reported, not specific to this receptor: A single cell's worth of spiked-in Jurkat TCR RNA was reported detectable even among around 1 million naive CD8 T cells. The sizes of highly expanded clones could end up underestimated when identical TCR molecules share a barcode. The naive libraries included spiked-in Jurkat TCR RNA (roughly nine copies' worth), and this Jurkat TCR RNA is not part of the donor repertoire. When barcode sub-clustering was omitted, TCR diversity was inflated by chimeric consensus sequences, with chimeras reaching as high as 47%. Modeling gave approximately 3 recovered TCR RNA copies per cell versus 7.5 to 10 by digital PCR, implying about 30% capture efficiency. In CMV-specific effector cells, clones with more than 20 RNA copies accounted for over 99% of molecules, whereas in naive cells such clones accounted for under 1%.

Library preparation used PCR. Sequenced on a NextSeq 500. Preparation of bulk TCR libraries followed a previously described approach, with the TCR primers listed in Table S5. Total RNA was purified with the Qiagen AllPrep DNA/RNA kit. Before analysis, reads from multiple sequencing runs of one library were combined. The paper's processing steps were these. Reads were retained only if an exact TCR constant sequence was present, and the retained reads were trimmed to 150 nt and grouped according to their 12-nt molecular barcodes. Within each barcode group, reads were sub-clustered at a 15% Levenshtein threshold, and quality-weighted consensus sequences were built per RNA molecule. Non-functional sequences were discarded, and so were lower-count sequences lying one edit away from another sequence. Barcode sub-clusters with fewer than 20% of the maximum read count were removed, based on fitting two negative binomial distributions. Using fastp trimming at Q25 and MiXCR clonotype assembly, TCRdb reanalyzed the public sequencing data and kept in-frame beta chains. Rows are combined by CDR3 protein, so each entry shows the most common genes and DNA. These V and J calls rely on TCRdb rather than the paper's analysis. Here the sample has roughly 100,000 distinct CDR3 sequences; 35% occur a single time. The leading ten clones occupy 9% to 10% of the sample.

Libraries of naive CD8 T cells were generated from roughly 20,000 to 1,000,000 sorted cells, with 10%, 30% or 50% of the purified RNA used. Naive CD8 T cells were FACS-sorted as CD8+CD4-CCR7+CD45RA+ on a BD FACSAria II into RLT Plus buffer. To test detection sensitivity, Jurkat RNA equivalent to about ten TCR copies was spiked into samples of about 19,000-1,000,000 naive CD8 T cells. Enrichment of CD8 T cells was performed with RosetteSep CD8+ T Cell Enrichment Cocktail and Ficoll-Paque, after which ACK red cell lysis was carried out. The CDR3 starts with the cysteine, ends with the phenylalanine, and has 15 residues. The CDR3 DNA has 45 bases and is translated from base 1. This clonotype was recorded only once. This receptor's antigen is unknown. One junction end does not reproduce the germline sequence, and a read error may be involved.

Here the chain combines TRBV12-3 or TRBV12-4 and TRBJ2-7, and 12 junctional nucleotides match TRBD2. Sequenced sample: naive CD8+ T cells from blood, with Jurkat cell RNA spiked in. The cell subset or site label, read with the paper, signifies: FACS-sorted CD8+CD4-CCR7+CD45RA+ naive T cells. The source is a human donor in good health. Some libraries in this study had Jurkat cell RNA spiked in. The nucleotide sequence reads as follows: TGTGCCGGCAGTGGACTAGCGGGACCCCGCCACGAGCAGTACTTC. This encodes CAGSGLAGPRHEQYF.